One and the same sample provided the 26 T cell receptor beta chains below, sequenced in a study of control samples from healthy donors and cancer patients. Some clones are missing from TCRdb's copy, which holds only in-frame ones; the method was immunoSEQ multiplex PCR. This sample has about 160,000 clones, with around 96% found just once. Sequencing used blood. These receptors originate from a woman aged 40 to 50 in good health.

J is TRBJ1-1 and V is TRBV9; D unclear. Germline loops: CDR1 SGDLS, CDR2 YYNGEE. The CDR3 consists of 16 residues. V was pared by 4 bases and J by 6 bases, with 22 bases between. This CDR3 is CASSSRVGSPRAEAFF. The CDR3 DNA is TGTGCCAGCAGCTCCCGGGTGGGCAGCCCGAGGGCTGAAGCTTTCTTT.

V gene TRBV7-2 combines with J gene TRBJ1-2, with D unresolved. The V end lost 3 bases, the J end lost 3 bases, and 11 bases lay between the germline ends. Germline CDR1 SGHTA, CDR2 FQGNSA. CDR3 length equals 14 residues. CDR3 region: CASSLMDGHYGYTF. The DNA of the CDR3 is TGTGCCAGCAGCTTGATGGACGGCCACTATGGCTACACCTTC.

The chain has TRBV9 and TRBJ1-1; D not certain. V was pared by 4 bases and J by 7 bases, with 14 bases between. The germline gives CDR1 SGDLS, CDR2 YYNGEE. The length of the CDR3 is 13 residues. The CDR3, as DNA: TGTGCCAGCAGCCCCTCTGGGTCGTTTGAAGCTTTCTTT. Protein product: CASSPSGSFEAFF. The variable domain in full, completed from reference TRBV9 and TRBJ1-1, reads DSGVTQTPKHLITATGQRVTLRCSPRSGDLSVYWYQQSLDQGLQFLIQYYNGEERAKGNILERFSAQQFPDLHSELNLSSLELGDSALYFCASSPSGSFEAFFGQGTRLTVV.

V usage is TRBV11-3 and J usage is TRBJ2-1; D not resolved. The length of the CDR3 is 15 residues. Trimming removed 4 bases at V and 8 bases at J, with 18 bases between. In germline, CDR1 is SGHNT, CDR2 YENEEA. DNA for the CDR3: TGTGCCAGCAGCTCCGACACTACGAATCACGATGAGCAGTTCTTC. Translating gives CASSSDTTNHDEQFF.

Here the CDR3 reads CASSQRAATEAFF. Here the CDR3 DNA reads TGTGCCAGCAGTCAGCGGGCGGCAACTGAAGCTTTCTTT. V gene TRBV2 combines with J gene TRBJ1-1; D unclear. CDR3 size: 13 residues. Trimming cost V 5 bases and J 5 bases, with 12 bases left between them. CDR1 and CDR2 (germline): SNHLY, FYNNEI.

V usage is TRBV6-4 and J usage is TRBJ1-2; 9 bases are shared with TRBD1. Per germline, CDR1 MRHNA and CDR2 SNTAGT. V gave up 6 bases and J gave up 3 bases; unmatched junction bases: 11. The CDR3 has 16 residues. The CDR3 coding sequence is TGTGCCAGCAGAAAATCACCGGGACAGGGTGACTATGGCTACACCTTC. This gives the protein CASRKSPGQGDYGYTF.

The chain carries TRBV6-6 and TRBJ1-3; possibly TRBD1 for D (6 bases). Trimming cost V 0 bases and J 5 bases, with 11 bases left between them. Germline-derived CDR1 and CDR2 are MNHNY and SVGAGI (reference sequence). The CDR3 sequence is 15 residues long. For the CDR3, the DNA is TGTGCCAGCAGTTACTCTACGGGACAAAGAAACACCATATATTTT. It encodes CASSYSTGQRNTIYF.

This clone was counted a few times. J is TRBJ2-2 and V is TRBV11-2; no clear D. From germline, CDR1 is SGHAT and CDR2 FQNNGV. V was cut by 6 bases and J by 6 bases, with 11 bases left in between. This CDR3 is 13 amino acids long. The CDR3: CASRTSGSGELFF. CDR3 DNA sequence: TGTGCCAGCAGGACCAGTGGCTCCGGGGAGCTGTTTTTT.

The chain links TRBV18 to TRBJ1-2; 8 nucleotides line up with TRBD1. This CDR3 is built from 16 residues. Losses at the gene ends were 0 bases for V and 7 bases for J; bases not matched to a gene: 10. Per the germline V gene, CDR1 is KGHSH and CDR2 is LQKENI. The CDR3 DNA reads as TGTGCCAGCTCACCACCGCTAATCCTGCAGGGGGCTGGCTACACCTTC. This sequence encodes CASSPPLILQGAGYTF.

To note about this clone: Different DNA sequences within this sample yield the same CDR3. The V and J genes are TRBV6-2 or TRBV6-3 and TRBJ1-5; D call uncertain. CDR1 is MNHEY, CDR2 SVGEGT, per germline. The CDR3 spans 13 residues. The germline V and J ends were trimmed by 1 base and 2 bases, with 3 bases remaining between them. CDR3 bases: TGTGCCAGCAGTTACTTGGGCAATCAGCCCCAGCATTTT. Protein product: CASSYLGNQPQHF.

The chain joins TRBV6-2 or TRBV6-3 to TRBJ1-2; a possible D gene is TRBD1 (6 bases). CDR3 length equals 13 residues. Per germline, CDR1 MNHEY and CDR2 SVGEGT. The V and J ends lost 6 bases and 3 bases respectively, with 11 bases between them. The CDR3 region has the DNA TGTGCCAGCAGCCTACAGGGAGACTATGGCTACACCTTC. It codes for CASSLQGDYGYTF.

The chain links TRBV6-5 to TRBJ2-7; 8 bases map to TRBD2. The length of the CDR3 is 14 residues. Germline V gene sequence: CDR1 MNHEY, CDR2 SVGAGI. V lost 7 bases and J lost 7; bases outside the gene matches: 12. The CDR3 DNA is TGTGCCAGCACCCAGGCGCGGGGGGCTTATGAGCAGTACTTC. Amino acids: CASTQARGAYEQYF.

The rearrangement joins TRBV19 to TRBJ1-5, with 8 bases that match TRBD1. The CDR3 runs to 15 residues. Germline V gives CDR1 LNHDA, CDR2 SQIVND (reference sequence). V was clipped by 5 bases and J by 3 bases; unmatched bases: 6. Here the CDR3 DNA reads TGTGCCAGTAGTCTCGGACAGGGTTCCAATCAGCCCCAGCATTTT. Its translation: CASSLGQGSNQPQHF.

This chain links TRBV5-1 with TRBJ1-4; 9 nucleotides agree with TRBD1. The V gene end was trimmed by 3 bases and the J gene end by 4 bases; junction bases not matched to a gene: 4. CDR1 and CDR2 (germline): SGHRS, YFSETQ. The CDR3 consists of 15 residues. The CDR3 region is CASSWGQGRNEKLFF. CDR3 coding DNA: TGCGCCAGCAGCTGGGGACAGGGTCGTAATGAAAAACTGTTTTTT.

The chain combines TRBV6-6 with TRBJ1-2; no reliable D call. This CDR3 is 16 amino acids long. From germline, CDR1 is MNHNY and CDR2 SVGAGI (reference sequence). Trimming pared 2 bases from V and 0 bases from J, leaving 13 bases between. CDR3 nucleotides: TGTGCCAGCAGTTACCCTGGACCAGTAGCTAACTATGGCTACACCTTC. This sequence encodes CASSYPGPVANYGYTF.

CDR3 nucleotide sequence: TGTGCCAGCACCGGACCCCTTGAAGCTTTCTTT. It yields the protein CASTGPLEAFF. The rearrangement uses TRBV12-3 or TRBV12-4 and TRBJ1-1; D unclear. This CDR3 contains 11 residues. The V end lost 7 bases, the J end lost 7 bases, and 10 bases lay between the germline ends.

The chain couples TRBV29-1 to TRBJ1-1; the D is unclear. This CDR3 contains 10 residues. Germline V gene lookup returns CDR1 SQVTM and CDR2 ANQGSEA. Deletions cut 7 bases from V and 5 bases from J, with 8 bases between. The CDR3 nucleotides read TGCAGCGCCGCGGTAACTGAAGCTTTCTTT. This codes for CSAAVTEAFF. Based on the CDR3 plus reference TRBV29-1 and TRBJ1-1, the full variable domain is SAVISQKPSRDICQRGTSLTIQCQVDSQVTMMFWYRQQPGQSLTLIATANQGSEATYESGFVIDKFPISRPNLTFSTLTVSNMSPEDSSIYLCSAAVTEAFFGQGTRLTVV.

The chain has TRBV7-2 and TRBJ1-5, with D unclear. This CDR3 has 12 residues. The germline CDR1 and CDR2 sequences are SGHTA and FQGNSA. Trimming took off 8 bases at V and 0 bases at J, with 5 bases between the two ends. CDR3 coding DNA: TGTGCCAGCGGCAATAGCAATCAGCCCCAGCATTTT. Residues: CASGNSNQPQHF.

The rearrangement links TRBV19 to TRBJ1-5; weak D call: TRBD1 (5 bases). The CDR3 length is 15 residues. The V gene lost 10 bases and the J gene lost 0 bases, with 16 bases spanning the gap. Germline V gene sequence: CDR1 LNHDA, CDR2 SQIVND (reference sequence). For the CDR3, the DNA is TGTGCCACCCAATCCGGGACGTATAGCAATCAGCCCCAGCATTTT. Residues: CATQSGTYSNQPQHF.

This chain uses TRBV25-1 with TRBJ1-4; no clear D. The CDR3 has 15 residues. Germline V gene data show CDR1 as MGHDK and CDR2 as SYGVNS. Trimming took off 1 base at V and 8 bases at J, with 14 bases between the two ends. DNA for the CDR3: TGTGCCAGCAGTGAATTTAAGGGCGGCGGAGAAAAACTGTTTTTT. Its translation: CASSEFKGGGEKLFF.

This chain uses TRBV5-1 with TRBJ2-7; 9 nucleotides align to TRBD1. CDR1 is SGHRS, CDR2 YFSETQ, per germline. J gave up 4 bases and V 4 bases, and 9 bases lay outside the gene matches. This CDR3 has 15 amino acids. The chain's CDR3 is CASSLDRGSRYEQYF. The CDR3 region has the DNA TGCGCCAGCAGCCTGGACAGGGGTTCTAGGTACGAGCAGTACTTC.

The gene calls are TRBV27 and TRBJ2-7; no firm D call. CDR1 and CDR2 from the germline V gene are MNHEY and SMNVEV (reference sequence). This CDR3 region has 16 residues. Trimming removed 0 bases at V and 6 bases at J, with 18 bases between. The CDR3 here is CASSLSIGASIGEQYF. CDR3 nucleotide sequence: TGTGCCAGCAGTTTATCGATTGGCGCCTCGATAGGCGAGCAGTACTTC.

V usage is TRBV3-1 (or the pseudogene TRBV3-2) and J usage is TRBJ2-1; D remains unclear. Trimming stripped 5 bases from V and 5 bases from J, with 7 bases between. CDR3 length: 12 amino acids. Germline V gene lookup returns CDR1 LGHDT and CDR2 YNNKEL (reference sequence). CDR3 amino acids: CASSSSDNEQFF. For the CDR3, the DNA is TGTGCCAGCAGCTCGAGTGACAATGAGCAGTTCTTC.

The chain carries TRBV5-1 and TRBJ1-6; D gene uncertain. Germline CDR1 and CDR2: SGHRS and YFSETQ. The V end was cut by 0 bases, the J end by 0 bases, with 10 bases between. This CDR3 is built from 17 residues. The CDR3 DNA follows: TGCGCCAGCAGCTTGGGTTCCGGCGGCTCCTATAATTCACCCCTCCACTTT. It translates to CASSLGSGGSYNSPLHF.

The chain employs TRBV29-1 and TRBJ2-3; D unclear. This CDR3 spans 12 amino acids. Germline assignment: CDR1 SQVTM and CDR2 ANQGSEA. V was trimmed by 6 bases and J by 1 base, leaving 8 bases between them. The CDR3 region is CSVDIGTDTQYF. CDR3 DNA sequence: TGCAGCGTCGATATAGGCACAGATACGCAGTATTTT.

The chain employs TRBV3-1 (or the pseudogene TRBV3-2) and TRBJ1-1; a weak D match, TRBD1 (6 bases). The CDR3 loop spans 13 amino acids. Germline assignment: CDR1 LGHDT and CDR2 YNNKEL (reference sequence). Trimming took off 4 bases at V and 1 base at J, with 7 bases between the two ends. Written as DNA, the CDR3 is TGTGCCAGCAGCCCACAGGGGAACACTGAAGCTTTCTTT. The encoded protein is CASSPQGNTEAFF.